This note documents a single TCR beta chain sequence. Profiling relied on immunoSEQ multiplex PCR, and the TCRdb table lists in-frame clones only, not all of them. The table has more than 200,000 clones, more than 70% seen once; the top ten hold 6.5% to 9%. From germline, CDR1 is SEHNR and CDR2 FQNEAQ (reference sequence). Trimming pared 0 bases from V and 3 bases from J, leaving 13 bases between. This CDR3 is built from 16 residues. The data belong to a study of blood T cell repertoires in COVID-19. On the study more broadly: Italy, Spain and the United States were the sources of the convalescent and acute COVID-19 samples.

The specimen was PBMCs or T cells enriched from blood (not recorded which). The TCR was taken from a woman aged 40-49 years with acute COVID-19. The chain carries TRBV7-9 and TRBJ2-3; TRBD2 might be the D (7 bases). CDR3 coding DNA: TGTGCCAGCAGCTTAGCGCAGAGGGGGGGAACAGATACGCAGTATTTT. Residues: CASSLAQRGGTDTQYF.